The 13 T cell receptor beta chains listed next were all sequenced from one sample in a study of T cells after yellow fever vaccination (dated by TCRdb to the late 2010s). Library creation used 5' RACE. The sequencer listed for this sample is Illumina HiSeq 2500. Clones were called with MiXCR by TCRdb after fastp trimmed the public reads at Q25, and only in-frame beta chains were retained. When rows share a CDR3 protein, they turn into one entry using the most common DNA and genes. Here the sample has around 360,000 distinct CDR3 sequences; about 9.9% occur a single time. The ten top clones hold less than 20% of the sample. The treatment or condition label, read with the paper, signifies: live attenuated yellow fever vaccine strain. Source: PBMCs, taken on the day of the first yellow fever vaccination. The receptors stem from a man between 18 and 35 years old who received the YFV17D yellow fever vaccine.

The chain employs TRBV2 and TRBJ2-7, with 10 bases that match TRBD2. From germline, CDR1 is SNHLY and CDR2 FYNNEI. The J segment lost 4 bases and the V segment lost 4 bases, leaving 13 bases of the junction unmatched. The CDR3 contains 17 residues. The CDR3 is CASSGGLAWGGPYEQYF. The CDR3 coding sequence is TGTGCCAGCAGTGGGGGACTAGCGTGGGGCGGCCCGTACGAGCAGTACTTC.

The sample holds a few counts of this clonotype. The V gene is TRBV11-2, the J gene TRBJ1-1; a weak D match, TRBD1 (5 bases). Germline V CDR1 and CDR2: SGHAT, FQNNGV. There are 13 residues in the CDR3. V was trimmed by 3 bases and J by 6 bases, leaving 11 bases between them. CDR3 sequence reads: CASSFPRGAEAFF. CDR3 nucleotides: TGTGCCAGCAGCTTTCCCCGGGGGGCTGAAGCTTTCTTT.

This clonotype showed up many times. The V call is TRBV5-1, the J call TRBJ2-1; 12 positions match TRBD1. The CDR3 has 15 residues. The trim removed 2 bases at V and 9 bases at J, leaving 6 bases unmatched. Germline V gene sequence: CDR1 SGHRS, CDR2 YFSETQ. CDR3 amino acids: CASSFRDRGLGEQFF. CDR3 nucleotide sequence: TGCGCCAGCAGCTTCCGGGACAGGGGGCTAGGTGAGCAGTTCTTC. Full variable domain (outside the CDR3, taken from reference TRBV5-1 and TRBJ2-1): KAGVTQTPRYLIKTRGQQVTLSCSPISGHRSVSWYQQTPGQGLQFLFEYFSETQRNKGNFPGRFSGRQFSNSRSEMNVSTLELGDSALYLCASSFRDRGLGEQFFGPGTRLTVL.

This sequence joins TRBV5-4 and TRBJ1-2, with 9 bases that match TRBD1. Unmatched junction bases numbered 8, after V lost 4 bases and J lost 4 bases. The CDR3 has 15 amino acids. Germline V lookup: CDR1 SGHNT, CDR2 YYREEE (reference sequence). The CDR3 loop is CASSPDGTGTYGYTF. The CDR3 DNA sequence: TGTGCCAGCAGCCCGGACGGGACAGGGACCTATGGCTACACCTTC. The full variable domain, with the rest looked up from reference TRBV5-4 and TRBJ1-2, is ETGVTQSPTHLIKTRGQQVTLRCSSQSGHNTVSWYQQALGQGPQFIFQYYREEENGRGNFPPRFSGLQFPNYSSELNVNALELDDSALYLCASSPDGTGTYGYTFGSGTRLTVV.

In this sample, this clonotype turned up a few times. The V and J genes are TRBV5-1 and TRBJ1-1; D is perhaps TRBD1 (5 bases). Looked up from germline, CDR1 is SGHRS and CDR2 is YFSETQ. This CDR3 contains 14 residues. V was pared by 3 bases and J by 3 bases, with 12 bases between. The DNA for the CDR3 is TGCGCCAGCAGCTCTAAAGTGGGGGACACTGAAGCTTTCTTT. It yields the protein CASSSKVGDTEAFF.

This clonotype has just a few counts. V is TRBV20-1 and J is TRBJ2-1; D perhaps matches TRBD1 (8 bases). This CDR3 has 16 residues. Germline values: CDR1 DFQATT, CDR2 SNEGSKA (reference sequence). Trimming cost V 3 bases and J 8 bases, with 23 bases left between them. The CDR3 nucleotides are TGCAGTGCTAGGGGGGGGGACGACAGGGGCTTGTATGAGCAGTTCTTC. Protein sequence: CSARGGDDRGLYEQFF.

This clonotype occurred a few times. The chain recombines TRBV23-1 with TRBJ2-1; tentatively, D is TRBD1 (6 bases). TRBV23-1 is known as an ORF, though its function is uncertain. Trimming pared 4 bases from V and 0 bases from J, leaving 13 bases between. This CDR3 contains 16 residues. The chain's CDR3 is CASSPPDRPSYNEQFF. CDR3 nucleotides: TGCGCCAGCAGTCCTCCGGACAGACCCTCCTACAATGAGCAGTTCTTC.

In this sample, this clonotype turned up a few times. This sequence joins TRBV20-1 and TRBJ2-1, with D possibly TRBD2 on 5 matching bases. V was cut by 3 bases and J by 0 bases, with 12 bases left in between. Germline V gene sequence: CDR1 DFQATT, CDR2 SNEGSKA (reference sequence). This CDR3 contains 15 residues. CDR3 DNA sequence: TGCAGTGCTAGGGATGGAGGAAGCTCCTACAATGAGCAGTTCTTC. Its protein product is CSARDGGSSYNEQFF.

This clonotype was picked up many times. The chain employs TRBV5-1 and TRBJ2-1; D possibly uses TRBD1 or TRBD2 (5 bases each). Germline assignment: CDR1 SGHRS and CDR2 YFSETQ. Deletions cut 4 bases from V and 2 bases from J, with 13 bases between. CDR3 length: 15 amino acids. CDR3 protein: CASSPTPGPYNEQFF. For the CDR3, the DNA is TGCGCCAGCAGCCCAACTCCGGGACCCTACAATGAGCAGTTCTTC.

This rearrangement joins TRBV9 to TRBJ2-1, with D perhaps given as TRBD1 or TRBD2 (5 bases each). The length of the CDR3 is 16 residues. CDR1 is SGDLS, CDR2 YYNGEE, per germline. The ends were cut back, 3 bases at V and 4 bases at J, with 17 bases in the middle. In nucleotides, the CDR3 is TGTGCCAGCAGCGGCCCAATCGGGACGGTGTACAATGAGCAGTTCTTC. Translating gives CASSGPIGTVYNEQFF. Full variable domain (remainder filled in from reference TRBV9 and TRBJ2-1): DSGVTQTPKHLITATGQRVTLRCSPRSGDLSVYWYQQSLDQGLQFLIQYYNGEERAKGNILERFSAQQFPDLHSELNLSSLELGDSALYFCASSGPIGTVYNEQFFGPGTRLTVL.

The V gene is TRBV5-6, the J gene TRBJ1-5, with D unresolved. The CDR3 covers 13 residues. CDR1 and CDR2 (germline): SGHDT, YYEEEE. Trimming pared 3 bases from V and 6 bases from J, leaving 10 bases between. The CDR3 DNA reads TGTGCCAGCAGCTGGGGAAACGGTCAGCCCCAGCATTTT. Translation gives CASSWGNGQPQHF.

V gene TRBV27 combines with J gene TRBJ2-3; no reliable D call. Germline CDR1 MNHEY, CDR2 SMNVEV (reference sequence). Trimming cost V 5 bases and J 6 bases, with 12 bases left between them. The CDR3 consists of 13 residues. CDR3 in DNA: TGTGCCAGCAGTGCCCGACCGATCGATACGCAGTATTTT. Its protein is CASSARPIDTQYF.

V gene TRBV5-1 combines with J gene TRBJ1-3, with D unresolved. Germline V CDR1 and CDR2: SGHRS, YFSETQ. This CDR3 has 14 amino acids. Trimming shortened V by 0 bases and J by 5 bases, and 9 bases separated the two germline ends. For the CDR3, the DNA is TGCGCCAGCAGCTTGGGCCTTGGAAGAAACACCATATATTTT. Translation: CASSLGLGRNTIYF. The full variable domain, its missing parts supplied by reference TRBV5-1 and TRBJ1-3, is KAGVTQTPRYLIKTRGQQVTLSCSPISGHRSVSWYQQTPGQGLQFLFEYFSETQRNKGNFPGRFSGRQFSNSRSEMNVSTLELGDSALYLCASSLGLGRNTIYFGEGSWLTVV.